The clone carrying this T cell receptor (beta chain) was observed once. Its matching antigen is unknown. The data originate from a study of shared clonotypes between healthy human individuals. Study-level points and caveats: About 5% of naive CD4 clonotypes were shared across four donors. Specimens sampled were limited to blood, with tissue repertoires likely differing.

Evenly divided among several immunoSEQ plates was the genomic DNA of each subset. Method: immunoSEQ multiplex PCR; TCRdb's copy keeps in-frame clones and lacks some. The data show some 2,400,000 clones, approximately 94% seen once. The V and J ends lost 1 base and 0 bases respectively, with 14 bases between them. The CDR3 extends over 17 amino acids. Per the germline V gene, CDR1 is SGHNT and CDR2 is YYREEE (reference sequence). A CD45RA+ naive subset and a CD45RA-negative memory subset were split from CD4+ cells. This receptor was taken from a young man in good health. The chain links TRBV5-4 to TRBJ1-3; weak D call: TRBD1 (6 bases). Sequenced input: naive CD4+ T cells sorted from blood. Sample subset: CD45RA+ positively selected. For the CDR3, the DNA is TGTGCCAGCAGCTTGAGAGGGCAGGGGTTCTCTGGAAACACCATATATTTT. Amino acids: CASSLRGQGFSGNTIYF.